Shown below are 2 T cell receptor beta chains from a single sample sequenced in a study of identical twins. TCRdb re-derived calls from the 5' RACE reads in MiXCR, one entry per CDR3 protein. The sample shows some 500,000 distinct CDR3 sequences, roughly a fifth of them seen only once. This same sample was also taken into another study, of T cells expressing NK-cell markers.

The sample taken for sequencing was CD4+ T cells sorted from blood. All receptors derive from a woman aged 18-35 years in good health.

V and J are TRBV7-9 and TRBJ2-3, with D perhaps being TRBD1 or TRBD2 (5 bases each). Germline loops: CDR1 SEHNR, CDR2 FQNEAQ (reference sequence). The V gene lost 1 base and the J gene lost 1 base, with 12 bases spanning the gap. The CDR3 totals 16 residues. CDR3 residues: CASSLEGTVGTDTQYF. The CDR3 DNA follows: TGTGCCAGCAGCTTAGAGGGGACGGTGGGCACAGATACGCAGTATTTT. The whole variable domain, filled in from reference TRBV7-9 and TRBJ2-3, reads DTGVSQNPRHKITKRGQNVTFRCDPISEHNRLYWYRQTLGQGPEFLTYFQNEAQLEKSRLLSDRFSAERPKGSFSTLEIQRTEQGDSAMYLCASSLEGTVGTDTQYFGPGTRLTVL.

This clonotype has more than one count but fewer than ten. The CDR3 region has the DNA TGTGCCAGCAAGGGGGCTGGAAACACCATATATTTT. As protein: CASKGAGNTIYF. The rearrangement links TRBV6-6 to TRBJ1-3, with D perhaps TRBD1 (6 bases). The CDR3 covers 12 residues. V lost 7 bases, J lost 2 bases, and 6 bases lay in between. The germline gives CDR1 MNHNY, CDR2 SVGAGI (reference sequence).